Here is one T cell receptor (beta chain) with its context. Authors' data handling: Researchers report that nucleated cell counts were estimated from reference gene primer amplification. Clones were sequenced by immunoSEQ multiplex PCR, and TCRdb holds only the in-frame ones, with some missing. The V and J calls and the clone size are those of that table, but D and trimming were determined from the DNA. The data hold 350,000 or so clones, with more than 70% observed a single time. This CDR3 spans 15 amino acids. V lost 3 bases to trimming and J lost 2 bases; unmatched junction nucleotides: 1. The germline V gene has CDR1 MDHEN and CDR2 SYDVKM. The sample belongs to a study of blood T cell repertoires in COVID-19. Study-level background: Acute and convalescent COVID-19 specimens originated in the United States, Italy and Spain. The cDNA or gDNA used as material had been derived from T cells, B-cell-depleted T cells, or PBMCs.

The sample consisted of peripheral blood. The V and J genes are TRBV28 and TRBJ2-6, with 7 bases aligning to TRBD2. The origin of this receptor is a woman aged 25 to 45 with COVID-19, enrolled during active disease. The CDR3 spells CASSLAGAGANVLTF. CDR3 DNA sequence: TGTGCCAGCAGTTTGGCGGGGGCTGGGGCCAACGTCCTGACTTTC. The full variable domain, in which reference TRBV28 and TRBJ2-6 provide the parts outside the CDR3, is DVKVTQSSRYLVKRTGEKVFLECVQDMDHENMFWYRQDPGLGLRLIYFSYDVKMKEKGDIPEGYSVSREKKERFSLILESASTNQTSMYLCASSLAGAGANVLTFGAGSRLTVL.